This entry concerns a single TCR beta chain. The antigen is undetermined. The sample originates from a study of T cell responses to AZD1222 COVID-19 vaccine. Study context: Second-dose recipients at about 4 or about 12 weeks were treated as one pooled group. General study findings and limits: Donors in the cohort were predominantly white British and more often female, and clonal diversity was possibly underestimated.

The method was immunoSEQ multiplex PCR; TCRdb's version includes in-frame clones alone and lacks a portion of them. The data hold some 100,000 clones, with about nine tenths observed a single time. This TCR derives from an adult in good health. The sample was peripheral blood, taken on day 0 of AZD1222 vaccination.

The CDR3 coding sequence is TGTGCCAGCAGTTATTCGGGACCTTCCTATAGCAATCAGCCCCAGCATTTT. This encodes CASSYSGPSYSNQPQHF. The gene calls are TRBV6-2 or TRBV6-3 and TRBJ1-5, with D possibly being TRBD1 (5 bases). Germline CDR1 is MNHEY and CDR2 is SVGEGT. CDR3 length: 17 amino acids. The germline V and J ends were trimmed by 3 bases and 0 bases, with 15 bases remaining between them.